The rows below give T cell receptor beta chains drawn from one sample of a study of beta chain features in type 1 diabetes. Method: immunoSEQ multiplex PCR; TCRdb's copy keeps in-frame clones and lacks some. The data show roughly 150,000 clones, with almost 65% seen just once and 0.08% to 0.1% held by the top ten. Specimen: naive CD4+ T cells from blood. The receptors shown here come from a man aged 25 to 45 with type 1 diabetes. Both conserved end residues are part of each CDR3. D genes are given only for firm matches. Expanded clones are given a class, and other clones once, few, many or no size at all.

>.|.|TRBJ1-6|TRBV30
TGTGCCTGGAGTAAGCCGGGGAATTCACCCCTCCACTTT
CAWSKPGNSPLHF
>.|.|TRBJ1-1|TRBV29-1
TGCAGCTTCGACACGAACACTGAAGCTTTCTTT
CSFDTNTEAFF
>TRBD2|.|TRBJ2-3|TRBV6-5
TGTGCCAGCAGGCTACTAGCGGGGGACACAGATACGCAGTATTTT
CASRLLAGDTDTQYF
>.|.|TRBJ2-3|TRBV7-2
TGTGCCAGCAGCCCCTGGCCAGATACGCAGTATTTT
CASSPWPDTQYF
>TRBD1|.|TRBJ2-5|TRBV30
TGTGCCTGGAGTCTAACGACAGGGTGGGAGACCCAGTACTTC
CAWSLTTGWETQYF
>.|few|TRBJ2-3|TRBV30
TGTGCCTGGAGTACACAGCACTCAGATACGCAGTATTTT
CAWSTQHSDTQYF
>TRBD2|few|TRBJ2-7|TRBV2
TGTGCCAGCAGTGACGGACTAGCGATTTTGCAGTACTTC
CASSDGLAILQYF
>.|.|TRBJ1-3|TRBV7-2
TGTGCCAGCAGCTGGGACGTGTCTGGAAACACCATATATTTT
CASSWDVSGNTIYF
>.|.|TRBJ2-7|TRBV10-3
TGTGCCATCAGGACGGACACCGGGCAGTACTTC
CAIRTDTGQYF
>TRBD2|.|TRBJ2-3|TRBV30
TGTGCCTGGAACCCTCAGCGGGGGAATACGCAGTATTTT
CAWNPQRGNTQYF
>TRBD1|few|TRBJ1-4|TRBV29-1
TGCAGCGATCGACAGGGCTATGAAAAACTGTTTTTT
CSDRQGYEKLFF
>.|.|TRBJ2-1|TRBV4-3
TGCGCCAGCAGCCAAGATATCGGGACTAATGAGCAGTTCTTC
CASSQDIGTNEQFF
>.|.|TRBJ2-1|TRBV9
TGTGCCAGCAGCGTAGCGGGGGTCTCCTACAATGAGCAGTTCTTC
CASSVAGVSYNEQFF
>TRBD1|few|TRBJ1-2|TRBV30
TGTGCCGGGACAGGCTATGGAGGCTACACCTTC
CAGTGYGGYTF
>TRBD2|.|TRBJ2-1|TRBV6-5
TGTGCCAGCAGTTACTCGAGACTAGCGGGGCACAATGAGCAGTTCTTC
CASSYSRLAGHNEQFF
>TRBD1|.|TRBJ1-2|TRBV18
TGTGCCAGCTCACCACCTAGGGACAGCCTCGGCTACACCTTC
CASSPPRDSLGYTF
>TRBD1|.|TRBJ1-6|TRBV30
TGTGCCTGGAGCGGGACAGGGGAGGGTTCACCCCTCCACTTT
CAWSGTGEGSPLHF
>TRBD2|.|TRBJ2-7|TRBV7-9
TGTGCCAGCAGCTGGGACTACCACGAGCAGTACTTC
CASSWDYHEQYF
>TRBD2|.|TRBJ2-7|TRBV4-1
TGCGCCAGCAGCCAAGATACCGCGGGGGGATGGGAGACCTACGAGCAGTACTTC
CASSQDTAGGWETYEQYF
>.|.|TRBJ2-1|TRBV29-1
TGCAGCCTCGAGCGGGTAGACAATGAGCAGTTCTTC
CSLERVDNEQFF
>.|.|TRBJ2-6|TRBV10-1
TGCGCCACTTTTGGGCGACAGTACTCTGGGGCCAACGTCCTGACTTTC
CATFGRQYSGANVLTF
>TRBD2|once|TRBJ2-1|TRBV2
TGTGCCAGCAGCCCCTCACTAGCGGGGGCCAAACGTTACAATGAGCAGTTCTTC
CASSPSLAGAKRYNEQFF
>.|.|TRBJ2-7|TRBV7-6
TGTGCCAGCAGCTTAGAGGTGGCTACTGGCGAGCAGTACTTC
CASSLEVATGEQYF
>.|few|TRBJ2-7|TRBV28
TGTGCCAGCAGGGTACAGCTAAGCTCCTACGAGCAGTACTTC
CASRVQLSSYEQYF
>TRBD1|.|TRBJ1-1|TRBV28
TGTGCCAGCAGTAACCGACAGGGAGAAGCTTTCTTT
CASSNRQGEAFF
>TRBD1|.|TRBJ1-1|TRBV29-1
TGCAGCGTTCGGGGGGACAGTTTGAACACTGAAGCTTTCTTT
CSVRGDSLNTEAFF
>TRBD2|.|TRBJ2-5|TRBV7-2
TGTGCCAGCAGCTTCCTAGCGGGGGAAAATGGGGAGACCCAGTACTTC
CASSFLAGENGETQYF
>.|few|TRBJ2-1|TRBV29-1
TGCAGCGTTCGAGGTGGCGGACCCTACAATGAGCAGTTCTTC
CSVRGGGPYNEQFF
>.|.|TRBJ2-3|TRBV7-2
TGTGCCAGCAGCTTAGAGCGACCTGTAGATACGCAGTATTTT
CASSLERPVDTQYF
>TRBD1|few|TRBJ2-3|TRBV14
TGTGCCAGCAGCCAACAGCCGGGACAGGGACCCACAGATACGCAGTATTTT
CASSQQPGQGPTDTQYF
>.|.|TRBJ1-6|TRBV7-9
TGTGCCAGCAGCCAACAGGGACCCGCTTCACCCCTCCACTTT
CASSQQGPASPLHF
>TRBD2|.|TRBJ2-3|TRBV9
TGTGCCAGCAGCGCTAGTTTACTAGCGGCTAGCACAGATACGCAGTATTTT
CASSASLLAASTDTQYF
>TRBD2|.|TRBJ2-5|TRBV7-7
TGTGCTAGCAGCTTAGGACTAGCGGGGGCAGAGACCCAGTACTTC
CASSLGLAGAETQYF
>.|.|TRBJ1-2|TRBV29-1
TGCAGCGTAGTCCTCGGCTCCCGGGGCTACACCTTC
CSVVLGSRGYTF
>.|.|TRBJ2-1|TRBV30
TGTGCCGAGGGCGAGTTTAATGAGCAGTTCTTC
CAEGEFNEQFF
>TRBD1|.|TRBJ2-7|TRBV25-1
TGTGCCAGCCTGGGACAGACCTACGAGCAGTACTTC
CASLGQTYEQYF
>.|few|TRBJ2-3|TRBV4-3
TGCGCCAGCAGCCAAGAGGGACCCTCAGGCACAGATACGCAGTATTTT
CASSQEGPSGTDTQYF
>.|once|TRBJ2-1|TRBV5-1
TGCGCCAGCAGCTTGGCAGGGGTGAATGAGCAGTTCTTC
CASSLAGVNEQFF
>.|.|TRBJ2-3|TRBV6-5
TGTGCCAGCAGAGGACAGACAGATACGCAGTATTTT
CASRGQTDTQYF
>.|.|TRBJ1-3|TRBV13
TGTGCCAGCAGCTTAGATCGGACTGGAAACACCATATATTTT
CASSLDRTGNTIYF
>TRBD2|.|TRBJ2-5|TRBV29-1
TGCAGCATCGGACTAGCGGGGGGGCCAGAGACCCAGTACTTC
CSIGLAGGPETQYF